A selection of T cell receptor beta chains follows, all from one sample in a study of T cell changes during pregnancy in multiple sclerosis. Produced via immunoSEQ multiplex PCR; TCRdb's table is partial and in-frame only. The sample comprises 50,000 to 55,000 clones, 92% of which are singletons, and 0.39% rests with the top ten. The material was CD4+ T cells from peripheral blood mononuclear cells, obtained after pregnancy. These receptors originate from a female donor with multiple sclerosis, enrolled in a pregnancy study. The CDR3 runs from the conserved cysteine through the conserved F or W. A D gene is named only where the DNA matches it firmly. A clone size is listed for some rows: how often the clone was seen (once, few, many), or a class if it is expanded.

v_call,j_call,clone_size,d_call,cdr3_aa,cdr3_nt
TRBV19,TRBJ2-2,-,-,CASKKGGTGELFF,TGTGCCAGTAAAAAAGGGGGCACCGGGGAGCTGTTTTTT
TRBV7-9,TRBJ2-1,-,TRBD2,CASSLRAGLAGYNEQFF,TGTGCCAGCAGCTTAAGGGCTGGACTAGCGGGCTACAATGAGCAGTTCTTC
TRBV25-1,TRBJ1-5,-,TRBD1,CASSQGQGKRNQPQHF,TGTGCCAGCAGCCAAGGACAGGGTAAGCGCAATCAGCCCCAGCATTTT
TRBV2,TRBJ1-5,-,-,CASSRGISSNQPQHF,TGTGCCAGCAGCCGAGGGATATCTAGTAATCAGCCCCAGCATTTT
TRBV7-2,TRBJ2-7,once,-,CASSSTYEQYF,TGTGCCAGCAGCTCTACCTACGAGCAGTACTTC
TRBV7-3,TRBJ2-1,-,TRBD1,CASSLSLGTGGYEQFF,TGTGCCAGCAGCTTATCCCTTGGGACAGGGGGCTATGAGCAGTTCTTC
TRBV4-1,TRBJ2-4,-,TRBD1,CASSQLWVPGGDIQYF,TGCGCCAGCAGCCAACTTTGGGTTCCAGGGGGCGACATTCAGTACTTC
TRBV29-1,TRBJ1-1,-,TRBD1,CSAGDRGNTEAFF,TGCAGCGCCGGGGACAGGGGGAACACTGAAGCTTTCTTT
TRBV6-6,TRBJ1-5,-,-,CASTTQGKTNQPQHF,TGTGCCAGCACTACCCAGGGGAAGACAAATCAGCCCCAGCATTTT
TRBV28,TRBJ2-5,once,-,CASRPPYRSGKETQYF,TGTGCCAGCAGACCTCCCTACCGTTCGGGTAAGGAGACCCAGTACTTC
TRBV9,TRBJ2-1,-,TRBD2,CASSLIWGGSHNEQFF,TGTGCCAGCAGTTTAATATGGGGGGGGAGCCACAATGAGCAGTTCTTC
TRBV15,TRBJ1-1,-,-,CATSTGHVNTEAFF,TGTGCCACCAGCACCGGACACGTGAACACTGAAGCTTTCTTT
TRBV5-5,TRBJ2-6,-,-,CASSPDRAAGAGANVLTF,TGTGCCAGCAGCCCGGACAGGGCGGCGGGAGCTGGGGCCAACGTCCTGACTTTC
TRBV5-1,TRBJ2-5,-,-,CASSTARGETQYF,TGCGCCAGCAGCACGGCCCGGGGGGAGACCCAGTACTTC
TRBV5-6,TRBJ1-5,-,TRBD1,CASSVSGTANQPQHF,TGTGCCAGCAGCGTCTCCGGGACAGCTAATCAGCCCCAGCATTTT
TRBV4-1,TRBJ2-2,-,-,CASSQGLAGELFF,TGCGCCAGCAGCCAAGGACTAGCCGGGGAGCTGTTTTTT
TRBV7-6,TRBJ2-3,once,TRBD1,CASSLGRQGADTQYF,TGTGCCAGCAGCTTAGGAAGACAGGGGGCAGATACGCAGTATTTT
TRBV6-5,TRBJ2-3,once,-,CASRGQSLGDTQYF,TGTGCCAGCAGGGGACAAAGCTTGGGAGATACGCAGTATTTT
TRBV7-6,TRBJ1-1,-,TRBD1,CASSHRQGDEAFF,TGTGCCAGCAGTCATCGACAGGGGGATGAAGCTTTCTTT
TRBV28,TRBJ2-2,-,TRBD1,CASSLSGQRPGELFF,TGTGCCAGCAGTTTATCGGGACAGCGACCCGGGGAGCTGTTTTTT
TRBV5-5,TRBJ1-5,-,-,CASSLYYSQDYQPQHF,TGTGCCAGCAGCTTGTATTACTCCCAAGATTATCAGCCCCAGCATTTT
TRBV6-1,TRBJ2-3,-,-,CASRTSTDTQYF,TGTGCCAGCAGGACTAGCACAGATACGCAGTATTTT
TRBV7-9,TRBJ2-3,-,-,CASSFTVDTQYF,TGTGCCAGCAGCTTTACAGTGGATACGCAGTATTTT
TRBV6-5,TRBJ2-1,-,TRBD2,CASSYSGRAGDEQFF,TGTGCCAGCAGTTACAGTGGGAGGGCCGGCGATGAGCAGTTCTTC
TRBV7-9,TRBJ2-4,-,TRBD1,CASSRDSLAKNIQYF,TGTGCCAGCAGCCGGGACAGCTTAGCCAAAAACATTCAGTACTTC
TRBV9,TRBJ1-1,-,-,CASSVGSGFGEAFF,TGTGCCAGCAGCGTAGGAAGCGGGTTCGGTGAAGCTTTCTTT
TRBV25-1,TRBJ2-1,-,-,CASSPTGHEQFF,TGTGCCAGCAGTCCTACAGGGCATGAGCAGTTCTTC
TRBV4-2,TRBJ1-3,-,TRBD1,CASSRRRDRGDHSGNTIYF,TGTGCCAGCAGCCGCCGCCGGGACAGGGGGGACCACTCTGGAAACACCATATATTTT